The TCR beta chain under discussion was sequenced for a study of T cell responses to AZD1222 COVID-19 vaccine. Repertoires were generated with immunoSEQ multiplex PCR, while TCRdb's copy carries only in-frame clones and drops some. The data show 70,000 to 95,000 clones, under 90% seen once. There are 15 residues in the CDR3. Looked up from germline, CDR1 is LNHDA and CDR2 is SQIVND (reference sequence). The germline V and J ends were trimmed by 6 bases and 4 bases, with 17 bases remaining between them. The source is an adult who received the AZD1222 COVID-19 vaccine. This chain links TRBV19 with TRBJ2-3, with D tentatively TRBD1 or TRBD2 (6 bases each). The material sequenced was peripheral blood, taken 28 days after the second AZD1222 dose. CDR3 in amino acids: CASRMRGERPDTQYF. CDR3 nucleotide sequence: TGTGCCAGTAGAATGAGGGGGGAACGGCCAGATACGCAGTATTTT.